The T cell receptor (beta chain) under discussion was sequenced for a study of T-cell reconstitution after alpha-beta-depleted transplantation in children. V lost 3 bases and J lost 2, with 4 bases in between. Germline lookup yields CDR1 MGHDK and CDR2 SYGVNS. The CDR3 totals 13 residues. Unique molecular identifiers tagged the TCRbeta library. TCRdb analysed the PCR reads with MiXCR anew, one entry per CDR3 protein. This sample has about 140,000 distinct CDR3 sequences, with around 9% found just once. Study-wide findings and caveats: Alpha-beta T cells about two months after transplant reportedly derived from several hundred expanded graft clones. Among T cells one year after transplant, newly produced cells accounted for most counts and diversity. Recipient T cells and thymic progenitors that survived were the source of the high TCRbeta diversity seen at day 60 in some patients.

Many counts were recorded for this clonotype. The antigen is undetermined. This TCR was sampled from a female patient aged 2-9 years who had a stem cell transplant for congenital amegakaryocytic thrombocytopenia, so the T cells may come from the graft donor. The genes are TRBV25-1 and TRBJ2-2; D is unresolved. The sequencing used PBMCs, mostly from graft donor cells, collected 180 days after TCRalphabeta/CD19-depleted stem cell transplant. The CDR3 is CASSDLNTGELFF. The CDR3 coding sequence is TGTGCCAGCAGTGATCTTAACACCGGGGAGCTGTTTTTT.